This T cell receptor (beta chain) was retrieved from a study of T-cell memory formation after mild COVID-19 (dated by TCRdb to about 2021). Broadly, across the study: TCR sequence clusters from the two donors were found to be largely donor specific. In a couple of donors, T-cell clones that expanded and contracted after mild COVID-19 were followed by sequencing TCRalpha and TCRbeta repertoires longitudinally. The cohort comprised two young, previously healthy adult volunteers, one female and one male. The study at large found these results: Some responding clones were detected in pre-infection memory, which suggested that pre-existing cross-reactive memory T cells had joined the SARS-CoV-2 response. Clones that contracted from day 15 to 85 showed balanced CD4/CD8 phenotypes, whereas a second wave of clones that expanded from day 15 to 37 leaned towards CD4+. Contracting CD4+ clones turned up mainly in the CM and EM memory subsets, whereas EMRA was where CD8+ clones were enriched. Only a couple of mild cases were covered by the study, and larger cohorts that include severe cases with pre-infection samples were considered necessary. SARS-CoV-2 specificity of the second-wave clones peaking on day 37 was not confirmed.

Ficoll-Paque density gradient centrifugation was used to isolate PBMCs. For sequencing, an Illumina NovaSeq 6000 was employed. TCRalpha and TCRbeta cDNA libraries were constructed by 5'RACE with constant-segment primers, with sample barcodes and unique molecular identifiers being introduced. RNA was extracted from every sample with Trizol reagent. Amplification of the libraries took two PCR steps, and the second step added a second sample barcode plus Illumina TruSeq adapters. Libraries were sequenced on an Illumina NovaSeq with 2 x 150 bp paired-end reads. As for the original processing: The reads were demultiplexed and collapsed into UMI-guided consensus sequences using migec v1.2.7. With mixcr v2.1.11, UMI consensuses were aligned to TRA and TRB V and J templates and assembled into clonotypes. Clonotypes were classified as expanded or contracted when called significant by both edgeR and NoisET, with noise models trained on biological replicates. For edgeR calls, the thresholds were a false discovery rate-adjusted p below 0.01 and a log2 fold-change of 1. As an exploratory analysis of dynamics, max-normalized trajectories of the 1000 most abundant clonotypes were examined by PCA with hierarchical clustering. Separately sequenced CD4+ and CD8+ repertoires were used to assign the CD4 or CD8 phenotype of responding clones. TCRdb's own reprocessing of the public reads used fastp at Q25 and MiXCR and kept productive beta chains. Rows are combined by CDR3 protein, so each entry shows the most common genes and DNA. The V and J calls come from TCRdb's annotation, not from the publication. The sample data list more than 120,000 distinct CDR3 sequences, and roughly 21% of these were observed just once. Around 2% of the sample comes from the top ten.

This clonotype was found many times. No antigen is known for it. Within one base of it there is no much larger clone, and no base qualities were kept. For CDR1 and CDR2, the germline V gene lists KGHDR and SFDVKD. The CDR3 runs 15 amino acids, cysteine and phenylalanine included. Left in the record is the CDR3 DNA by itself, 45 bases read in frame from the first base. V is reduced by 4 bases and J by 8 bases, leaving a spacing of 17 bases between them. This receptor was taken from an adult woman who had mild COVID-19 (a few samples of this study predate the infection). The sample titles of this study are shuffled in the database, so cell type and time point are left out; the donor was told from shared clones. Input material: PBMCs or a T cell subset sorted from them (not recorded which). Recombination connected TRBV24-1 to TRBJ2-1, with TRBD2 perhaps the D gene, on 6 matching bases. Here is the DNA: TGTGCCACCAGTGACGCGGCAACTAGCACGGATGAGCAGTTCTTC. It is translated as CATSDAATSTDEQFF.